This entry is about one T cell receptor beta chain. Its antigen has not been determined. One base away there is no much larger clone; base qualities are not given. These data are taken from a study of blood T cell repertoires in COVID-19 (TCRdb year 2020). At the level of the whole study: The collaborator samples originated in the United States, Italy and Spain and spanned the acute and convalescent phases of COVID-19. Where available, HLA class I and class II types were obtained from metadata supplied by the sample provider rather than from assay-based typing. The material from the prospective study consisted of cDNA or gDNA derived from T cells, B-cell-depleted T cells, or PBMCs. Subjects who had been exposed to COVID-19, were actively infected with it, or had recovered from it provided the deeply sampled blood TCRbeta repertoires that made up the dataset. Nearly every sample came with metadata listing a de-identified subject ID, COVID-19 status, age in years and sex. The repertoires were made available in a free public database intended to serve as a resource for research on the immune response to SARS-CoV-2. Samples came from the ongoing ImmuneRACE study (first 160 participants) plus 1,254 subjects from 6 global collaborators. The full study reports these points: The amount of clinical and demographic metadata varied by source and participant and was provided uncurated.

The CDR1 and CDR2 encoded by the germline V gene are KGHDR and SFDVKD. Taken from cysteine to phenylalanine, the CDR3 has 13 residues. The DNA shown is the 39-base CDR3, in frame from base 1. Deletion took 2 bases off V and 4 bases off J, with a span of 7 bases between the germline ends. Enrolling through a virtual design, the prospective study's participants ranged in age from roughly 18 to 89 years and lived across roughly 23 United States geographic areas. In the prospective study, participants were assigned to cohorts based on the clinical history participants reported in a screening survey and a study questionnaire. Recovered participants in ImmuneRACE Cohort 3 were defined as having two consecutive negative NP/OP PCR tests, clearance from a healthcare professional, or resolution of symptoms. In the prospective study, mobile phlebotomists collected whole blood, serum and a nasopharyngeal or oropharyngeal swab from each participant. Additional blood draws and questionnaires over an approximately 2-month period could optionally be provided by prospective study participants. Blood samples from the prospective study were shipped frozen or at room temperature prior to DNA extraction.

TCRbeta CDR3 regions were amplified from genomic DNA by means of the immunoSEQ Assay, a bias-controlled multiplex PCR. On the study's bioinformatics: Within the assay, amplification of reference gene primers was used to estimate how many nucleated cells each sample contained. Sequence reads were collapsed and filtered to measure the absolute abundance of every unique TCRbeta CDR3 rearrangement. For each sample, productive Simpson clonality was calculated as the square root of Simpson's diversity index across productive rearrangements. TCRdb took over this immuneACCESS table, retaining in-frame rearrangements with V and J assigned. Such tables are incomplete; in checked studies, under half of the missing clones stem from an unresolved V gene, and the remainder is unexplained. The V and J calls and clone size are taken from that table; D and trimming were inferred from the DNA. For this sample the table gives 350,000 to 400,000 clones, of which roughly 84% were detected only once. In total, the top ten clones hold almost 3% of the sample.

Sequenced sample: PBMCs or T cells enriched from blood (not recorded which). The sequence was obtained from a woman in her thirties who had recovered from COVID-19. The chain joins TRBV24-1 to TRBJ1-2; no D segment can be confidently identified. The CDR3 region reads CATSDSTVYGYTF. The nucleotides read TGTGCCACCAGTGATTCCACAGTCTATGGCTACACCTTC.